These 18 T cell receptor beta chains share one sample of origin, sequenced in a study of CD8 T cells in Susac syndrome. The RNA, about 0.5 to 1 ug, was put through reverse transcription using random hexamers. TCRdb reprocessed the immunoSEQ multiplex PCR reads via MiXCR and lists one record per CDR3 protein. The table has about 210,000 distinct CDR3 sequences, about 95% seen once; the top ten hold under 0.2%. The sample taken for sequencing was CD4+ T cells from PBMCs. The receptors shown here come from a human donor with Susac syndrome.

Here the CDR3 reads CAWSPSPADNEQFF. As DNA, the CDR3 is TGTGCCTGGAGTCCCTCTCCCGCCGACAATGAGCAGTTCTTC. The chain carries TRBV30 and TRBJ2-1, with D hard to call. The length of the CDR3 is 14 residues. The V gene's germline CDR1 is GTSNPN and CDR2 SVGIG (reference sequence). With 2 bases removed from V and 5 bases from J, the gap between germline ends came to 13 bases.

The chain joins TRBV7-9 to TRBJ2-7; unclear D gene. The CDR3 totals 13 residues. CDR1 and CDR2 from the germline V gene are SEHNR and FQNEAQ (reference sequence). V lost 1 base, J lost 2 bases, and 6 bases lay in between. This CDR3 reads CASSLVTAYEQYF. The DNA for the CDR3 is TGTGCCAGCAGCTTAGTCACAGCCTACGAGCAGTACTTC.

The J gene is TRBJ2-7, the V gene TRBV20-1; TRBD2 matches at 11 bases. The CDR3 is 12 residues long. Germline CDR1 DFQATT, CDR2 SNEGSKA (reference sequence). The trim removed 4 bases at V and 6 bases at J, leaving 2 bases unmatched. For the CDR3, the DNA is TGCAGTGCTACTGGGACTAGCGGCGAGCAGTACTTC. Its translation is CSATGTSGEQYF.

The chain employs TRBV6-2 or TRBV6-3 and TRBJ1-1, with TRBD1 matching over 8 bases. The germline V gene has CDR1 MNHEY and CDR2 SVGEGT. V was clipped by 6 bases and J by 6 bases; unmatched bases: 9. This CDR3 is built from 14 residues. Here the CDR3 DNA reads TGTGCCAGCAGCGAGCCCGGACAGGGCCCTGAAGCTTTCTTT. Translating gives CASSEPGQGPEAFF.

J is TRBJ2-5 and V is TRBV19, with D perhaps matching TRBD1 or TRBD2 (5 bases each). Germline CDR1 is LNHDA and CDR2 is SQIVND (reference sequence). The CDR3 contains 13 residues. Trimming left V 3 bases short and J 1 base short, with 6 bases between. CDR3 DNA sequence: TGTGCCAGTAGTATTGGGGGCCAAGAGACCCAGTACTTC. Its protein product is CASSIGGQETQYF.

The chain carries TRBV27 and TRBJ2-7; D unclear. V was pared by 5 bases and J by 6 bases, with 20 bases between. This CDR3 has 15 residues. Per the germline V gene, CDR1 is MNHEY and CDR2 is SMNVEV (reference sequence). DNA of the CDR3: TGTGCCAGCAGTCCCTCCCGAGTGGGTAGTGGCGAGCAGTACTTC. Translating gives CASSPSRVGSGEQYF.

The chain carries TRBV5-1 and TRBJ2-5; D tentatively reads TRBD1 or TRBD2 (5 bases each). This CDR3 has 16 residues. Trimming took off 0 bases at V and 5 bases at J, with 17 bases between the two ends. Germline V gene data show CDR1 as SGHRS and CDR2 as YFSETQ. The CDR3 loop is CASSLASQGLGETQYF. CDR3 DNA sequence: TGCGCCAGCAGCTTGGCTAGCCAGGGCCTAGGGGAGACCCAGTACTTC.

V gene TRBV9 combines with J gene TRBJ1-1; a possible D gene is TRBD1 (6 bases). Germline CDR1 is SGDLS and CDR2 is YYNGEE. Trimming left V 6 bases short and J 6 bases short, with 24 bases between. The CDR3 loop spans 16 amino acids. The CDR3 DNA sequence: TGTGCCAGCACCCTCACCCCAGGCGGGGGCGGGGCTGAAGCTTTCTTT. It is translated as CASTLTPGGGGAEAFF.

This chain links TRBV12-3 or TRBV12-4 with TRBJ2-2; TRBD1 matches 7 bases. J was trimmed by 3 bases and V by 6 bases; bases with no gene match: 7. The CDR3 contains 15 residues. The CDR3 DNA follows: TGTGCCAGCAGCCTACAGGGGCAGCACACCGGGGAGCTGTTTTTT. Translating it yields CASSLQGQHTGELFF.

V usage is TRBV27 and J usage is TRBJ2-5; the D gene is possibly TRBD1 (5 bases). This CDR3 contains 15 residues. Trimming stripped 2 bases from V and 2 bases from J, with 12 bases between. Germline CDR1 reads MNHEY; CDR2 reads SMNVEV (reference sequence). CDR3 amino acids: CASSLVGREQETQYF. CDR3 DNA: TGTGCCAGCAGTTTAGTCGGCAGGGAACAAGAGACCCAGTACTTC.

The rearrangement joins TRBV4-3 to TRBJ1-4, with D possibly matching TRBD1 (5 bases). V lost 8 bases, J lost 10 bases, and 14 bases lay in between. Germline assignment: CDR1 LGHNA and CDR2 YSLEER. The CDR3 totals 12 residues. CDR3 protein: CASGGDRGKLFF. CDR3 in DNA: TGCGCCAGCGGCGGAGATAGGGGAAAACTGTTTTTT.

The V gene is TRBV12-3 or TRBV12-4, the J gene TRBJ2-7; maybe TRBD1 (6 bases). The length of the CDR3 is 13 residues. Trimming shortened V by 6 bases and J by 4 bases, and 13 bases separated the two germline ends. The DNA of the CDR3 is TGTGCCAGCAGACGTCCAGGGGATTACGAGCAGTACTTC. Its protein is CASRRPGDYEQYF.

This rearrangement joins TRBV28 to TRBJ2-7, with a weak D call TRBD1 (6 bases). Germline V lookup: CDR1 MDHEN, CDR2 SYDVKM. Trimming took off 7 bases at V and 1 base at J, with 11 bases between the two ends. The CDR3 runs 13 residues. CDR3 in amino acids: CASNRARSYEQYF. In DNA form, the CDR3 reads TGTGCCAGCAACAGGGCGCGGTCCTACGAGCAGTACTTC.

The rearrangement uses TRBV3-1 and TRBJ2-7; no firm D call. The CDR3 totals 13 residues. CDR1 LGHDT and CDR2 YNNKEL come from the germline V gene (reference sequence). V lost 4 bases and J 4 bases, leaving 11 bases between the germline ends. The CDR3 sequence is CASSLDGRYEQYF. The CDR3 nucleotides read TGTGCCAGCAGCCTAGATGGACGATACGAGCAGTACTTC.

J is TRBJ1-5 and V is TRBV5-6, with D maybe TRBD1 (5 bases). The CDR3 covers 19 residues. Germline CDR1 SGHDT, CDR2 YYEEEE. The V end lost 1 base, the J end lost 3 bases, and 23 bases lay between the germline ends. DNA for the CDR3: TGTGCCAGCAGCTTGAGTTTGGACCCGACAGTTGGGCACAATCAGCCCCAGCATTTT. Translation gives CASSLSLDPTVGHNQPQHF.

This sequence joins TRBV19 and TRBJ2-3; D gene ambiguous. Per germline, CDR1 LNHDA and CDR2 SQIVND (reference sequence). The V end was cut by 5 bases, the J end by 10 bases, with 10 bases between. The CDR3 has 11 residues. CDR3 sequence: CASSSQLAQYF. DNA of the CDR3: TGTGCCAGTAGTTCCCAGTTGGCGCAGTATTTT.

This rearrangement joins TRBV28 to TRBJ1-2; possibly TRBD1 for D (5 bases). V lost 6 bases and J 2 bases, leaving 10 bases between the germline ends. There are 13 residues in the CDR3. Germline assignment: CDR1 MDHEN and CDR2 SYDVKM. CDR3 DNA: TGTGCCAGCAGGGGGGAAGGGAACTATGGCTACACCTTC. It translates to CASRGEGNYGYTF.

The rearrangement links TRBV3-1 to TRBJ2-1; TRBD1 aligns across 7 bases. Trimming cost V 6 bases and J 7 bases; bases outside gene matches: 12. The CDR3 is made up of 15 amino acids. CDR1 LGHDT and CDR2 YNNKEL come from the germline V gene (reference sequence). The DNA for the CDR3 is TGTGCCAGCAGTCACAGGGGAAGAGAGGGGAATGAGCAGTTCTTC. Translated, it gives CASSHRGREGNEQFF.